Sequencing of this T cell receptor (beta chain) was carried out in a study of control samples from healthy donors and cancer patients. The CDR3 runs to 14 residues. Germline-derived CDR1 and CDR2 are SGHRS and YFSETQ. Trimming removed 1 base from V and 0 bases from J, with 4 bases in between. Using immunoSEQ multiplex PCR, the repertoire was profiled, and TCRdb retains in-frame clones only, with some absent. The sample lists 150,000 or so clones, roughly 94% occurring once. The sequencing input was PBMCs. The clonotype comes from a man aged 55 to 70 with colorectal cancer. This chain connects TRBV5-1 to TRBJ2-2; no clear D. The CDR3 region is CASSLQSNTGELFF. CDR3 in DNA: TGCGCCAGCAGCTTGCAGTCGAACACCGGGGAGCTGTTTTTT.